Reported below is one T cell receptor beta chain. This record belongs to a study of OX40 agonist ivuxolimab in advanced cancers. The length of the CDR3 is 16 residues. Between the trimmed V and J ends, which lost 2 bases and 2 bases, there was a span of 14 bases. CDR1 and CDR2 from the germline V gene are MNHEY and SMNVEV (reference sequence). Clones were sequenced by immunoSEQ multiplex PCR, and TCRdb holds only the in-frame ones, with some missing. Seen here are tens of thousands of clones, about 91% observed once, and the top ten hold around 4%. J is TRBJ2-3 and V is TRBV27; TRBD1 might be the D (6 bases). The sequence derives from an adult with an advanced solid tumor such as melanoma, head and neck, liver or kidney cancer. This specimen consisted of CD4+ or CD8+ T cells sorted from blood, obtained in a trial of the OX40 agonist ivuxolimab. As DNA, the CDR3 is TGTGCCAGCAGTTTACTCGGACAGAGTTACACAGATACGCAGTATTTT. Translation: CASSLLGQSYTDTQYF.